This T cell receptor beta chain was identified during a study of blood T cell repertoires in COVID-19. This CDR3 comprises 14 residues. Germline CDR1 is DFQATT and CDR2 is SNEGSKA (reference sequence). With V trimmed by 3 bases and J by 8 bases, 8 bases remained unmatched. Profiled with immunoSEQ multiplex PCR; TCRdb holds only in-frame clones, not every one. Among over 120,000 clones, roughly three quarters were seen once, and the ten largest hold 5.5% to 7%. Sequences were obtained from PBMCs or T cells enriched from blood (not recorded which). This TCR derives from a woman in her forties or fifties who had recovered from COVID-19. The genes are TRBV20-1 and TRBJ2-1; TRBD2 aligns across 9 bases. The DNA for the CDR3 is TGCAGTGCTAGTGAGGTAGCGGGGGTCCATGAGCAGTTCTTC. Translating it yields CSASEVAGVHEQFF.